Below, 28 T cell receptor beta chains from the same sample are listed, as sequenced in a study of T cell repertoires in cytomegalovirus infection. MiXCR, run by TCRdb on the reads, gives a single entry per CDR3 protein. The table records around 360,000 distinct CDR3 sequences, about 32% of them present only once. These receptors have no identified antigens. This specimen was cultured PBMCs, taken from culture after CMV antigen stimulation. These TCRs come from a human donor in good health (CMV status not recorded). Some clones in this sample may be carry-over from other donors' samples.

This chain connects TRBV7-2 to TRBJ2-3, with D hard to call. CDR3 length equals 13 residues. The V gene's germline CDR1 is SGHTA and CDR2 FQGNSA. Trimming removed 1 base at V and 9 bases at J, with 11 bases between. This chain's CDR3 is CASSLEGLKTQYF. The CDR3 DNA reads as TGTGCCAGCAGCTTAGAGGGCCTGAAGACGCAGTATTTT.

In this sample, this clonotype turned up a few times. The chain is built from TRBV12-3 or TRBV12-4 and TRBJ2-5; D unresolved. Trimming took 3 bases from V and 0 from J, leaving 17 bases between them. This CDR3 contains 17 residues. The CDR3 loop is CASSLPRTVRYQETQYF. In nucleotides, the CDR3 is TGTGCCAGCAGTTTGCCCCGCACCGTAAGGTACCAAGAGACCCAGTACTTC.

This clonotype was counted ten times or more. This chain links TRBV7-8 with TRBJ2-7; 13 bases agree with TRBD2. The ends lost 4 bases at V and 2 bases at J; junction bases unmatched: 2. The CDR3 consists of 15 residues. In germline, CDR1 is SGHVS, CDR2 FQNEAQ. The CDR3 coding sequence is TGTGCCAGCAGCTCGACTAGCGGGGGGACCTACGAGCAGTACGTC. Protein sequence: CASSSTSGGTYEQYV.

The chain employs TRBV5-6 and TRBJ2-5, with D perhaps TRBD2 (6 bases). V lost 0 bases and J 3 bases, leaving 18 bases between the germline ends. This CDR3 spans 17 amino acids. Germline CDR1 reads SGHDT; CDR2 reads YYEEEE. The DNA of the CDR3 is TGTGCCAGCAGCTTGGGGGACTCCCTGTCGCAAAAAGAGACCCAGTACTTC. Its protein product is CASSLGDSLSQKETQYF.

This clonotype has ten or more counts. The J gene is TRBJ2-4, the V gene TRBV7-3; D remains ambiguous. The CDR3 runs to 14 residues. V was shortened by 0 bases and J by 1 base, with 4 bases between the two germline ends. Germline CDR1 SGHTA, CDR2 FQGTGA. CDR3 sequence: CASSLTGAKNIQYF. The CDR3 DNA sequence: TGTGCCAGCAGCTTAACAGGGGCCAAAAACATTCAGTACTTC.

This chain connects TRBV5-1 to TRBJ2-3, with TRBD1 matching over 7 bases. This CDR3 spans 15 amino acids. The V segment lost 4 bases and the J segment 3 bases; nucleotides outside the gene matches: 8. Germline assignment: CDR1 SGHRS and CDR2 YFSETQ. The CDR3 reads CASSRGQAVTDTQYF. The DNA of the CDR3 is TGCGCCAGCAGCCGCGGACAGGCGGTGACAGATACGCAGTATTTT.

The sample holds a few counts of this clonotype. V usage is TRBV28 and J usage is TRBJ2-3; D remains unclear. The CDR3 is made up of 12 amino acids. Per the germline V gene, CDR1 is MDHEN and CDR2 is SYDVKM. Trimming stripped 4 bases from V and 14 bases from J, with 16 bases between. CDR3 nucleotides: TGTGCCAGCAGTTCTACACTGAAAGAGAGGTATTTT. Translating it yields CASSSTLKERYF.

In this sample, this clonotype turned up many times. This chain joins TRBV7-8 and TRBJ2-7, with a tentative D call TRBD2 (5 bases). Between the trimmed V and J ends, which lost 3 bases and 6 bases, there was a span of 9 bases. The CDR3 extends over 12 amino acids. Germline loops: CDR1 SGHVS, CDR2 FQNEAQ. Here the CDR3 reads CASSFMAGEQYV. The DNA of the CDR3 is TGTGCCAGCAGCTTTATGGCGGGCGAGCAGTACGTC.

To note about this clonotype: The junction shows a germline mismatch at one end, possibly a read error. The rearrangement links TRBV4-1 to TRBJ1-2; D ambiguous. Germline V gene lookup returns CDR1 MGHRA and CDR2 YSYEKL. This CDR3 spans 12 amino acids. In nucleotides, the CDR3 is TGTGCCAGCAGCCAAGATTCGGATGGCTACACCTTC. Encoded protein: CASSQDSDGYTF.

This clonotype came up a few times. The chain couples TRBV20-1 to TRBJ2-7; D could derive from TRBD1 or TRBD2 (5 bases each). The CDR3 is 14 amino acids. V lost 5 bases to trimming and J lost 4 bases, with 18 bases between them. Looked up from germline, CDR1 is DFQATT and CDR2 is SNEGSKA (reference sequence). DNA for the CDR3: TGCAGTGCTTGGTTCGGGCAGGGACGTTACGAGCAGTACTTC. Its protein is CSAWFGQGRYEQYF.

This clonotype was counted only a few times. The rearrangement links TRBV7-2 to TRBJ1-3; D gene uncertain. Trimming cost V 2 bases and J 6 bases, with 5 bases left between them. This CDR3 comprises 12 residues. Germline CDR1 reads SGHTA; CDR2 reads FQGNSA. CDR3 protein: CASSLNQNTIYF. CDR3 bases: TGTGCCAGCAGCTTAAACCAAAACACCATATATTTT.

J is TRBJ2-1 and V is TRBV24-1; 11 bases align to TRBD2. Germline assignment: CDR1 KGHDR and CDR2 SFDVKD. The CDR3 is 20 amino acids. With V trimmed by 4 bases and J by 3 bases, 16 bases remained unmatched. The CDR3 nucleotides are TGTGCCACCAGTGACCTCAAGAGGGGGGTGGGACTAGCGGTCTACAATGAGCAGTTCTTC. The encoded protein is CATSDLKRGVGLAVYNEQFF.

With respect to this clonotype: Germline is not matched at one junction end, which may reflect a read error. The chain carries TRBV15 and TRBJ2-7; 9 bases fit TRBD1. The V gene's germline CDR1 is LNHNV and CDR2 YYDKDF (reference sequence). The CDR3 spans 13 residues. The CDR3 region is CATSRNSGTGTSF. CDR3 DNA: TGTGCCACCAGCAGAAACTCCGGGACAGGGACGAGTTTC. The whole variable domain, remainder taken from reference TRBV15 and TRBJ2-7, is DAMVIQNPRYQVTQFGKPVTLSCSQTLNHNVMYWYQQKSSQAPKLLFHYYDKDFNNEADTPDNFQSRRPNTSFCFLDIRSPGLGDTAMYLCATSRNSGTGTSFGPGTRLTVT.

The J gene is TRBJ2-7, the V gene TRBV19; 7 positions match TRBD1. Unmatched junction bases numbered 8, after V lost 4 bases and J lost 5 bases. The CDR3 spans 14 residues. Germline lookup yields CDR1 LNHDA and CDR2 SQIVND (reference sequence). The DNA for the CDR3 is TGTGCCAGTAGTACTTTACAGGGGTTCAACGAGCAGTACTTC. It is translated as CASSTLQGFNEQYF.

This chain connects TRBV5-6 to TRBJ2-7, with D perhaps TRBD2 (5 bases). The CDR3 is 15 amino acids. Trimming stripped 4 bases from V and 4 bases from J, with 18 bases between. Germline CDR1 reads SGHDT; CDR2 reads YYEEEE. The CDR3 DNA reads TGTGCCAGCAGCAGGGAGCCGGGGTTACTATACGAGCAGTACTTC. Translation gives CASSREPGLLYEQYF.

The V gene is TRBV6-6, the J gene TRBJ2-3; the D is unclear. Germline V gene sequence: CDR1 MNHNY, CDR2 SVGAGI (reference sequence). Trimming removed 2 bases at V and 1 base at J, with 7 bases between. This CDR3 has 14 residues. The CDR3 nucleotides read TGTGCCAGCAGTTACGACCCCGGCACAGATACGCAGTATTTT. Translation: CASSYDPGTDTQYF.

This CDR3 reads CASSLSAGITEAFF. The CDR3 DNA sequence: TGTGCCAGCAGTTTATCTGCGGGGATCACTGAAGCTTTCTTT. V is TRBV28 and J is TRBJ1-1; D ambiguous. The CDR3 consists of 14 residues. CDR1 is MDHEN, CDR2 SYDVKM, per germline. The V end lost 1 base, the J end lost 4 bases, and 10 bases lay between the germline ends.

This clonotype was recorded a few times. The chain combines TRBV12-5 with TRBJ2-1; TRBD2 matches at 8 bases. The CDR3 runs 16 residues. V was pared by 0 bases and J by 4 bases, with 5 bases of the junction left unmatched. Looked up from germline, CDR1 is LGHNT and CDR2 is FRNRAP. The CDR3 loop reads CASGLVAGAIYNEQFF. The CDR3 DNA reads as TGTGCTAGTGGTTTGGTAGCGGGAGCAATATACAATGAGCAGTTCTTC.

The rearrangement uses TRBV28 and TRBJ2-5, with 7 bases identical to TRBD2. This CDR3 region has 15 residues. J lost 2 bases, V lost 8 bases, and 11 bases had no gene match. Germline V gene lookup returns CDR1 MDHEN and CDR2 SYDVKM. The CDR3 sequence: CASAVGGSRQETQYF. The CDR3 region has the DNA TGTGCCAGCGCTGTTGGCGGGAGTCGTCAAGAGACCCAGTACTTC.

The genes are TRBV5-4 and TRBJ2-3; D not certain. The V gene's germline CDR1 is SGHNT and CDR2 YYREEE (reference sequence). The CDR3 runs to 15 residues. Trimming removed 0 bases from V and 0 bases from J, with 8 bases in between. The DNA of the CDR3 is TGTGCCAGCAGCTTGGGGATCCTCAGCACAGATACGCAGTATTTT. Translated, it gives CASSLGILSTDTQYF.

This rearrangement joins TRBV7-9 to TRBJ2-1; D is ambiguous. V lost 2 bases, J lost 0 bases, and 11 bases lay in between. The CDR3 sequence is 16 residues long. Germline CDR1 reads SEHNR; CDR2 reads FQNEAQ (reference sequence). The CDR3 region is CASSLFSLSSYNEQFF. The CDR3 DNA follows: TGTGCCAGCAGCTTATTCAGCCTGAGCTCCTACAATGAGCAGTTCTTC. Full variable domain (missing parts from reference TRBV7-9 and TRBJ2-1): DTGVSQNPRHKITKRGQNVTFRCDPISEHNRLYWYRQTLGQGPEFLTYFQNEAQLEKSRLLSDRFSAERPKGSFSTLEIQRTEQGDSAMYLCASSLFSLSSYNEQFFGPGTRLTVL.

This CDR3 reads CSATANTGELFF. CDR3 sequence (DNA): TGCAGTGCTACCGCGAACACCGGGGAGCTGTTTTTT. The chain carries TRBV20-1 and TRBJ2-2, with D unresolved. Germline V gives CDR1 DFQATT, CDR2 SNEGSKA (reference sequence). This CDR3 is 12 amino acids long. V was shortened by 4 bases and J by 0 bases, with 3 bases between the two germline ends.

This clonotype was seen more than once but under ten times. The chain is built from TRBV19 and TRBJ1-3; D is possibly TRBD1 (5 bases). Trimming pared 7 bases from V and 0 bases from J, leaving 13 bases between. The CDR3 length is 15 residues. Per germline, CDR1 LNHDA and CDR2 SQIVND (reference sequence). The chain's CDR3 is CASTSRASSGNTIYF. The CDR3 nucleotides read TGTGCCAGTACCTCCAGGGCAAGCTCTGGAAACACCATATATTTT.

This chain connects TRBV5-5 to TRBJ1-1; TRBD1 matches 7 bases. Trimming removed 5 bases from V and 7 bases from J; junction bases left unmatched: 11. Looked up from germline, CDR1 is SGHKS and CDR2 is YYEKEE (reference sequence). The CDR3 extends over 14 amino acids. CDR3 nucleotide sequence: TGTGCCAGCAGTTCCTTTTGGGACAGCCATGAAGCTTTCTTT. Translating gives CASSSFWDSHEAFF.

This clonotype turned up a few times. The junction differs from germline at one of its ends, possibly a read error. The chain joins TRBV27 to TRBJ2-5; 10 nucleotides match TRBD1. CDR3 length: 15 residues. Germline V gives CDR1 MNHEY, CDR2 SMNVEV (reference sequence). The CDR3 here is CASSLSGTGVETQYF. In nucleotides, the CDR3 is TGTGCCAGCAGTCTATCCGGGACAGGGGTAGAGACCCAGTACTTC.

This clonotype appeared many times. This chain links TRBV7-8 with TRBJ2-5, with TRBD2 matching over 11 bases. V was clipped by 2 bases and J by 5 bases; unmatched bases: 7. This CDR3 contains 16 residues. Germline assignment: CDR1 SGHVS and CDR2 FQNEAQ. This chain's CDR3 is CASSLTLAGVSETQYF. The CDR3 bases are TGTGCCAGCAGCTTAACACTAGCGGGAGTGTCTGAGACCCAGTACTTC.

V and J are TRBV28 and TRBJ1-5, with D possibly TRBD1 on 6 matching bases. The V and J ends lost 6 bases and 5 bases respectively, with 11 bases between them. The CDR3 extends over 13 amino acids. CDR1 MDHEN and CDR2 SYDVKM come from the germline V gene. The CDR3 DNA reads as TGTGCCAGCAGACAGGGAAAGGATCAGCCCCAGCATTTT. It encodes CASRQGKDQPQHF.

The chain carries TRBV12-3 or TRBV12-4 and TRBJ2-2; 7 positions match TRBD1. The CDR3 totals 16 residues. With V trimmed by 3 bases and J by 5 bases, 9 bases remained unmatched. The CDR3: CASSLHRGIETGELFF. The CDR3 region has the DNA TGTGCCAGCAGTTTGCACAGGGGAATCGAGACCGGGGAGCTGTTTTTT.